The next 7 T cell receptor beta chains were all read from a single sample in a study of blood T cell repertoires in COVID-19. The method was immunoSEQ multiplex PCR; TCRdb's version includes in-frame clones alone and lacks a portion of them. The sample shows roughly 200,000 clones, around 81% of them seen only once. Sample: peripheral blood. The receptor set was obtained from a woman between 40 and 55 years old with COVID-19, enrolled during active disease.

The genes are TRBV6-5 and TRBJ2-1; 7 bases are a match to TRBD1. J was trimmed by 3 bases and V by 4 bases; bases with no gene match: 6. Germline lookup yields CDR1 MNHEY and CDR2 SVGAGI. The length of the CDR3 is 15 residues. The CDR3 DNA follows: TGTGCCAGCAGTTTGGACAGGTCCGACTACAATGAGCAGTTCTTC. Its translation is CASSLDRSDYNEQFF.

This chain uses TRBV5-1 with TRBJ2-2; 9 nucleotides line up with TRBD2. Germline V gene sequence: CDR1 SGHRS, CDR2 YFSETQ. The ends lost 0 bases at V and 8 bases at J; junction bases unmatched: 5. The CDR3 consists of 15 residues. For the CDR3, the DNA is TGCGCCAGCAGCTTGGTGGCTAGCGGGACGGGGGAGCTGTTTTTT. This encodes CASSLVASGTGELFF.

The chain couples TRBV11-1 to TRBJ2-7; a possible D gene is TRBD1 (5 bases). V was cut by 6 bases and J by 3 bases, with 9 bases left in between. This CDR3 has 12 amino acids. In germline, CDR1 is SGHAT, CDR2 FQDESV (reference sequence). DNA for the CDR3: TGTGCCAGCAGTACAGGAAACTACGAGCAGTACTTC. This sequence encodes CASSTGNYEQYF.

The chain joins TRBV28 to TRBJ1-2; tentative D call: TRBD1 (6 bases). From germline, CDR1 is MDHEN and CDR2 SYDVKM. The CDR3 runs to 14 residues. V lost 7 bases to trimming and J lost 8 bases, with 20 bases between them. The CDR3 spells CASKMGAAGVGYTF. CDR3 in DNA: TGTGCCAGCAAAATGGGGGCCGCAGGGGTCGGCTACACCTTC.

The chain has TRBV11-2 and TRBJ1-1; D is unresolved. The ends were cut back, 7 bases at V and 8 bases at J, with 17 bases in the middle. The CDR3 consists of 13 residues. Germline V gene data show CDR1 as SGHAT and CDR2 as FQNNGV. The CDR3 is CASTLSGFPEAFF. CDR3 nucleotides: TGTGCCAGCACCCTATCGGGGTTCCCCGAAGCTTTCTTT.

The V and J genes are TRBV15 and TRBJ1-1, with a weak D call TRBD1 (5 bases). Germline V CDR1 and CDR2: LNHNV, YYDKDF (reference sequence). Trimming shortened V by 1 base and J by 8 bases, and 11 bases separated the two germline ends. This CDR3 is built from 13 residues. The CDR3 DNA reads TGTGCCACCAGCAGAGTAGACAGCAGCGAAGCTTTCTTT. Protein sequence: CATSRVDSSEAFF.

J is TRBJ2-3 and V is TRBV18; D might be TRBD1 (6 bases). Germline values: CDR1 KGHSH, CDR2 LQKENI. This CDR3 has 16 residues. Deletions cut 4 bases from V and 5 bases from J, with 19 bases between. CDR3 in amino acids: CASSQGTRARGDTQYF. The CDR3, as DNA: TGTGCCAGCTCACAGGGGACAAGGGCGAGGGGAGATACGCAGTATTTT. Full variable domain (missing parts from reference TRBV18 and TRBJ2-3): NAGVMQNPRHLVRRRGQEARLRCSPMKGHSHVYWYRQLPEEGLKFMVYLQKENIIDESGMPKERFSAEFPKEGPSILRIQQVVRGDSAAYFCASSQGTRARGDTQYFGPGTRLTVL.